Reported below is one TCR beta chain. The antigen is not known. The sample originates from a study of cytomegalovirus exposure and HLA in healthy donors. Study outcomes and limitations: A later analysis, which compared TCR beta chains of equal frequency, found the HLA-associated ones more clonally expanded.

CDR1 is MNHEY and CDR2 is SMNVEV in the germline V gene (reference sequence). J lost 0 bases, V lost 4 bases, and 6 bases had no gene match. The CDR3 length is 16 residues. 13 Jbeta primers and 60 Vbeta primers were used for the PCR. Generated by immunoSEQ multiplex PCR, the TCRdb table keeps only in-frame clones and is missing some. This table holds 100,000 to 150,000 clones, approximately 75% found once. Specimen: PBMCs. The sequence was collected from a woman between 50 and 59 years old in good health and CMV-seronegative. The chain employs TRBV27 and TRBJ2-1; 7 bases line up with TRBD2. The CDR3 spells CASSYFRGVSYNEQFF. The CDR3 DNA reads TGTGCCAGCAGTTACTTTCGGGGGGTCTCCTACAATGAGCAGTTCTTC.